One and the same sample provided the 23 T cell receptor beta chains below, sequenced in a study of blood T cell repertoires in COVID-19. Libraries were prepared by immunoSEQ multiplex PCR; TCRdb keeps only in-frame clonotypes and omits some of them. This repertoire shows 250,000 to 300,000 clones, around nine tenths found once; its top ten account for roughly 2.8%. The sequenced sample was PBMCs or T cells enriched from blood (not recorded which). The receptor set was obtained from a woman between 45 and 60 years old who had been exposed to COVID-19.

As DNA, the CDR3 is TGCGCCAGCAGCTTGGGGGGAACAGGACCCAACGAGCAGTACTTC. Translation gives CASSLGGTGPNEQYF. The rearrangement joins TRBV5-1 to TRBJ2-7; D might be TRBD1 (5 bases). Trimming removed 0 bases from V and 5 bases from J, with 15 bases in between. Germline V gives CDR1 SGHRS, CDR2 YFSETQ. This CDR3 is 15 amino acids long.

This chain links TRBV10-3 with TRBJ1-1, with 7 bases that match TRBD1. The CDR3 length is 15 residues. V shed 5 bases and J 0 bases; nucleotides not matched to a gene: 6. CDR1 ENHRY and CDR2 SYGVKD come from the germline V gene. This CDR3 reads CAISPRQGMNTEAFF. DNA for the CDR3: TGTGCCATCAGTCCGCGACAGGGAATGAACACTGAAGCTTTCTTT.

This chain links TRBV27 with TRBJ2-1; the match to TRBD2 covers 8 bases. CDR1 is MNHEY, CDR2 SMNVEV, per germline (reference sequence). The CDR3 runs 20 residues. V dropped 1 base and J dropped 6; count of bases not matched to a gene: 20. The CDR3 nucleotides read TGTGCCAGCAGTTTATTTTCTTTTGGGCGGGGGGCCTTCACACGCAATGAGCAGTTCTTC. It is translated as CASSLFSFGRGAFTRNEQFF.

The chain joins TRBV6-2 or TRBV6-3 to TRBJ1-6; no reliable D call. V was trimmed by 2 bases and J by 7 bases, leaving 15 bases between them. Germline CDR1 and CDR2: MNHEY and SVGEGT. This CDR3 is built from 16 residues. The CDR3 spells CASSYNANYYNSPLHF. In DNA, the CDR3 is TGTGCCAGCAGTTACAACGCAAACTACTACAATTCACCCCTCCACTTT.

The chain combines TRBV24-1 with TRBJ2-7, with TRBD1 as a possible D gene (5 bases). Trimming removed 4 bases from V and 4 bases from J, with 13 bases in between. Germline V CDR1 and CDR2: KGHDR, SFDVKD. The length of the CDR3 is 14 residues. The CDR3 bases are TGTGCCACCAGTGACCTTTCGTCAGGGTACGAGCAGTACTTC. Its protein product is CATSDLSSGYEQYF.

This rearrangement joins TRBV2 to TRBJ1-2; TRBD1 agrees at 9 bases. Germline loops: CDR1 SNHLY, CDR2 FYNNEI. This CDR3 is built from 15 residues. J was trimmed by 2 bases and V by 5 bases; bases with no gene match: 6. The CDR3 loop is CASSTGTGRNYGYTF. In DNA form, the CDR3 reads TGTGCCAGCAGTACCGGGACAGGGAGGAACTATGGCTACACCTTC.

With respect to this clone: Sequence at one end of the junction differs from germline and may be a read error. V is TRBV12-3 or TRBV12-4 and J is TRBJ1-1, with D maybe TRBD1 (6 bases). The CDR3 is 12 amino acids. CDR3 sequence reads: CASSPNRDIRSF. The CDR3 nucleotides are TGTGCCAGCAGTCCGAATAGGGACATTAGGTCCTTT.

This chain joins TRBV27 and TRBJ1-6; 7 nucleotides agree with TRBD1. V lost 5 bases and J lost 5; bases outside the gene matches: 6. The CDR3 totals 15 residues. Germline V gene data show CDR1 as MNHEY and CDR2 as SMNVEV (reference sequence). CDR3 amino acids: CASSLTGINNSPLHF. The CDR3 region has the DNA TGTGCCAGCAGTCTGACAGGGATTAATAATTCACCCCTCCACTTT.

V is TRBV7-8 and J is TRBJ2-7; 8 bases fit TRBD1. Germline lookup yields CDR1 SGHVS and CDR2 FQNEAQ. The V segment lost 4 bases and the J segment 4 bases; nucleotides outside the gene matches: 6. This CDR3 contains 14 residues. CDR3: CASSSSDRAYEQYF. CDR3 in DNA: TGTGCCAGCAGCTCATCGGACAGGGCGTACGAGCAGTACTTC. Filled out from reference TRBV7-8 and TRBJ2-7, the complete variable domain reads GAGVSQSPRYKVAKRGQDVALRCDPISGHVSLFWYQQALGQGPEFLTYFQNEAQLDKSGLPSDRFFAERPEGSVSTLKIQRTQQEDSAVYLCASSSSDRAYEQYFGPGTRLTVT.

The rearrangement links TRBV3-1 (or the pseudogene TRBV3-2) to TRBJ2-7; 11 positions agree with TRBD2. The CDR3 loop spans 17 amino acids. Losses at the gene ends were 4 bases for V and 0 bases for J; bases not matched to a gene: 8. Germline-derived CDR1 and CDR2 are LGHDT and YNNKEL (reference sequence). CDR3 sequence: CASSLTSGGFSSYEQYF. The CDR3 nucleotides are TGTGCCAGCAGCCTCACTAGCGGGGGCTTTAGCTCCTACGAGCAGTACTTC.

The V gene is TRBV28, the J gene TRBJ2-2, with a tentative D call TRBD1 (6 bases). V was cut by 10 bases and J by 1 base, with 16 bases left in between. The length of the CDR3 is 15 residues. Germline V CDR1 and CDR2: MDHEN, SYDVKM. The CDR3 region is CATKSGDLNTGELFF. The CDR3 DNA sequence: TGTGCCACCAAGTCAGGGGATTTGAACACCGGGGAGCTGTTTTTT.

The rearrangement joins TRBV28 to TRBJ2-1, with TRBD1 matching 8 bases. Looked up from germline, CDR1 is MDHEN and CDR2 is SYDVKM. The V and J ends lost 6 bases and 10 bases, in that order; junction bases with no gene match: 11. This CDR3 has 14 amino acids. The CDR3 region is CASRTGAPQREQFF. Written as DNA, the CDR3 is TGTGCCAGCAGGACAGGGGCCCCTCAACGGGAGCAGTTCTTC. Combining the CDR3 with reference TRBV28 and TRBJ2-1 gives the whole variable domain DVKVTQSSRYLVKRTGEKVFLECVQDMDHENMFWYRQDPGLGLRLIYFSYDVKMKEKGDIPEGYSVSREKKERFSLILESASTNQTSMYLCASRTGAPQREQFFGPGTRLTVL.

This clone was detected a few times. J is TRBJ2-3 and V is TRBV28, with 8 bases aligning to TRBD1. CDR3 length: 16 residues. The germline V gene has CDR1 MDHEN and CDR2 SYDVKM. The ends lost 5 bases at V and 1 base at J; junction bases unmatched: 8. CDR3: CASSPRTGKGTDTQYF. The CDR3 bases are TGTGCCAGCAGTCCTCGGACAGGGAAGGGCACAGATACGCAGTATTTT.

V is TRBV5-4 and J is TRBJ1-2; 9 nucleotides align to TRBD1. Looked up from germline, CDR1 is SGHNT and CDR2 is YYREEE (reference sequence). This CDR3 spans 17 amino acids. The J segment lost 4 bases and the V segment lost 3 bases, leaving 13 bases of the junction unmatched. The CDR3 DNA reads TGTGCCAGCAGCTCACTTAAAACAGGGGGCGCGGGCTATGGCTACACCTTC. Translating gives CASSSLKTGGAGYGYTF.

The rearrangement uses TRBV18 and TRBJ2-7; D possibly corresponds to TRBD1 (5 bases). In germline, CDR1 is KGHSH, CDR2 LQKENI. The CDR3 runs 16 residues. Deletions cut 1 base from V and 0 bases from J, with 13 bases between. The CDR3 bases are TGTGCCAGCTCACCACTAAACGACAGACACTCCTACGAGCAGTACTTC. It codes for CASSPLNDRHSYEQYF.

The rearrangement joins TRBV5-1 to TRBJ2-2; D is possibly TRBD2 (5 bases). Trimming took 3 bases from V and 4 from J, leaving 13 bases between them. Germline V CDR1 and CDR2: SGHRS, YFSETQ. The CDR3 is made up of 15 amino acids. The CDR3 loop reads CASSSHPSGTGELFF. For the CDR3, the DNA is TGCGCCAGCAGCTCGCACCCCAGCGGCACCGGGGAGCTGTTTTTT.

J is TRBJ2-7 and V is TRBV7-9; D is unclear. The V and J ends lost 4 bases and 3 bases respectively, with 13 bases between them. Germline V CDR1 and CDR2: SEHNR, FQNEAQ (reference sequence). The CDR3 length is 14 residues. This chain's CDR3 is CASSSPGPDYEQYF. Written as DNA, the CDR3 is TGTGCCAGCAGCTCACCGGGTCCAGACTACGAGCAGTACTTC.

The chain links TRBV6-5 to TRBJ1-4; no definite D call. The CDR3 length is 14 residues. Germline V gene data show CDR1 as MNHEY and CDR2 as SVGAGI. Trimming removed 6 bases at V and 8 bases at J, with 16 bases between. Here the CDR3 reads CASRMGSDSEKLFF. For the CDR3, the DNA is TGTGCCAGCAGAATGGGCAGTGATTCAGAAAAACTGTTTTTT.

This chain joins TRBV27 and TRBJ2-3; 9 bases match TRBD2. Trimming at V came to 1 base and at J to 0 bases, leaving 14 bases not matched to a gene. CDR1 MNHEY and CDR2 SMNVEV come from the germline V gene (reference sequence). CDR3 length: 20 residues. CDR3: CASSLFGWGTRGGSTDTQYF. In DNA form, the CDR3 reads TGTGCCAGCAGTTTATTTGGTTGGGGAACGCGGGGGGGTAGCACAGATACGCAGTATTTT.

This sequence joins TRBV19 and TRBJ1-1; D possibly corresponds to TRBD1 (6 bases). This CDR3 is 14 amino acids long. The germline V gene has CDR1 LNHDA and CDR2 SQIVND (reference sequence). V lost 7 bases to trimming and J lost 2 bases, with 14 bases between them. In DNA, the CDR3 is TGTGCCAGTATACGGGCAGGGGTTAACACTGAAGCTTTCTTT. Its translation: CASIRAGVNTEAFF.

This rearrangement joins TRBV18 to TRBJ1-1; 11 bases map to TRBD1. Germline V lookup: CDR1 KGHSH, CDR2 LQKENI. Trimming removed 7 bases from V and 4 bases from J; junction bases left unmatched: 8. This CDR3 has 15 amino acids. DNA for the CDR3: TGTGCCAGCTTACCCGGGACAGGGGGTGTCACTGAAGCTTTCTTT. Translated: CASLPGTGGVTEAFF.

V is TRBV5-1 and J is TRBJ1-3, with 8 positions matching TRBD1. Germline-derived CDR1 and CDR2 are SGHRS and YFSETQ. V lost 7 bases and J lost 2; bases outside the gene matches: 11. The CDR3 sequence is 16 residues long. DNA for the CDR3: TGCGCCAGCGGACCCGGCGGACAGGGCGCTGGAAACACCATATATTTT. It is translated as CASGPGGQGAGNTIYF. The variable domain in full, completed from reference TRBV5-1 and TRBJ1-3, reads KAGVTQTPRYLIKTRGQQVTLSCSPISGHRSVSWYQQTPGQGLQFLFEYFSETQRNKGNFPGRFSGRQFSNSRSEMNVSTLELGDSALYLCASGPGGQGAGNTIYFGEGSWLTVV.

The chain is built from TRBV27 and TRBJ1-1; D is uncertain. The CDR3 spans 13 residues. The V and J ends lost 9 bases and 4 bases respectively, with 15 bases between them. Germline CDR1 MNHEY, CDR2 SMNVEV (reference sequence). The CDR3 bases are TGTGCCAGTAAAATGTCGGCGGGCACTGAAGCTTTCTTT. It codes for CASKMSAGTEAFF.